This TCR beta chain was obtained from a study of shared T cell receptors in the human thymus (dated by TCRdb to the early 2020s). Regarding the research as a whole: The study examined how self-reactive, shared T-cell receptor alpha chains are generated in the human thymus.

Between the V and J ends, shortened by 4 bases and 5 bases respectively, the junction contains 17 bases. Measured from the cysteine to the phenylalanine, the CDR3 is 15 residues long. Only the CDR3 DNA is retained, 45 bases long and in frame from the first base. CDR1 MGHRA and CDR2 YSYEKL were looked up in the germline V gene. About this clone: It has no known antigen specificity. Base quality data are lacking; no much larger clone is found one base away.

The library was obtained by the immunoSEQ multiplex PCR assay. The table comes from immuneACCESS by way of TCRdb, which keeps in-frame sequences with V and J called. Part of the clones is missing from these tables; in studies checked, under half for an unresolved V gene and the rest for unknown reasons. The sample yields roughly 700,000 clones; over 75% were counted once. Together, the top ten hold 0.008% to 0.011% of the sample. This sample also appeared in a second study, on human thymus T cells. From that second study: Immunologically healthy infants undergoing open corrective cardiac surgery for congenital heart defects in Finland were used as donors. The thymus tissue came from surgical resects taken out during corrective cardiac surgery. Biased V and J gene segment usage appeared to be present in both thymic and peripheral blood repertoires. Highly overlapping thymic TCR repertoires among unrelated individuals were reported in the related research. The study described the TCR alpha and beta repertoires in about eight infant thymus samples and a few matching peripheral blood samples. The cohort included several male and two female infants, with donor ages spanning 7 to 244 days. After being mechanically released from the tissue, thymocytes were kept at -70 degrees C in pellets of about 8.5-32 million cells. Genomic DNA was extracted from frozen cell pellets with a QIAsymphony instrument. The immunoSEQ multiplex PCR assay was used to amplify the TCRB and TCRAD loci from a standardized quantity of quality-controlled genomic DNA. The amplicons spanned the V(D)J region and were long enough to cover the CDR3 and allow V and J genes to be identified. Amplicon sequencing was performed on an Illumina platform through the commercial immunoSEQ service. Corrections for primer bias and sequencing errors followed previously described methods, while TCRAD and TCRB definitions were based on the IMGT database. immunoSEQ Analyzer 3.0 and VDJTools were used for repertoire analysis, which covered basic statistics, V/J segment usage, diversity estimates, rarefaction and pairwise overlap. To estimate diversity, the Chao1, ChaoE, Efron-Thisted, Shannon and inverse Simpson indices were applied, and diversity was also estimated on datasets down-sampled to the smallest sample. Repertoire overlap was assessed by strict matching of CDR3 nucleotide sequence, V gene and J gene, and clustering was done by Jaccard-based multidimensional scaling. On average, thymus samples gave 650,000 to 850,000 unique TCRB clonotypes, whereas blood samples gave 75,000 to 95,000.

The clonotype originates from a boy in the first two years of life with a congenital heart defect. Donor details come from another sample of the same person, matched by shared clones. The sequencing sample was made of thymocytes. The chain is assembled from TRBV4-1 and TRBJ2-5; the D gene is possibly TRBD1, with 6 bases matching. The nucleotides read TGCGCCAGCAGCCGCCGAACAGGGAAGGGGGAGACCCAGTACTTC. Protein translation: CASSRRTGKGETQYF.